Given below is one T cell receptor beta chain in context. This sample was included in a study of control samples from healthy donors and cancer patients. Method: immunoSEQ multiplex PCR; TCRdb's copy keeps in-frame clones and lacks some. The data show 80,000 or so clones, with about 95% seen just once and 6.2% held by the top ten. The germline V gene encodes CDR1 SGHTA and CDR2 FQGNSA. The length of the CDR3 is 17 residues. V lost 6 bases, J lost 2 bases, and 21 bases lay in between. The sample taken for sequencing was blood. This clonotype was sampled from a woman aged 40 to 49 in good health. V gene TRBV7-2 combines with J gene TRBJ2-3, with TRBD2 as a possible D gene (7 bases). CDR3 coding DNA: TGTGCCAGCAGTGGACGGAGGGGGGGTTACCTCACAGATACGCAGTATTTT. Its translation is CASSGRRGGYLTDTQYF.